The source of this T cell receptor (beta chain) is a study of blood T cell repertoires in COVID-19. Overall study: Sites across the United States, Italy and Spain contributed samples from acute and convalescent COVID-19. PBMCs, B-cell-depleted T cells, or T cells were the source of the cDNA or gDNA that made up the material.

CDR1 and CDR2 from the germline V gene are KGHSH and LQKENI. The ends lost 4 bases at V and 9 bases at J; junction bases unmatched: 2. This CDR3 has 13 residues. Data came from immunoSEQ multiplex PCR; TCRdb stores just in-frame clones and leaves some out. The sample consists of roughly 260,000 clones, 70% to 85% of them appearing once. This TCR was sampled from a woman older than 75 with active or convalescent COVID-19. The sample was peripheral blood. The chain has TRBV18 and TRBJ2-1, with 11 bases lining up with TRBD1. This CDR3 is CASSQGQGGEQFF. The CDR3, as DNA: TGTGCCAGCTCACAGGGACAGGGGGGTGAGCAGTTCTTC.